This T cell receptor beta chain was profiled in a study of OX40 agonist ivuxolimab in advanced cancers. Findings and limits, study-wide: Clones of CD4+ and CD8+ blood T cells grew by week 6 at doses of 0.1 to 3.0 mg/kg.

TCRdb's table, derived via immunoSEQ multiplex PCR, lists solely in-frame clones and lacks some. This table holds tens of thousands of clones, around 93% found once. J was trimmed by 3 bases and V by 0 bases; bases with no gene match: 6. The V gene's germline CDR1 is SQVTM and CDR2 ANQGSEA. This CDR3 is built from 16 residues. Notes on this clone: Its specificity is unknown.

The specimen comprised CD4+ or CD8+ T cells sorted from blood, sampled in a trial of the OX40 agonist ivuxolimab. V is TRBV29-1 and J is TRBJ2-7, with 12 bases aligning to TRBD1. This sequence was found in an adult with an advanced solid tumor such as melanoma, head and neck, liver or kidney cancer. CDR3 amino acids: CSVEEWGTGGLYEQYF. CDR3 coding DNA: TGCAGCGTTGAAGAATGGGGGACAGGGGGCCTCTACGAGCAGTACTTC.